A single sample gave rise to the 27 T cell receptor beta chains below, sequenced in a study of T-cell reconstitution after alpha-beta-depleted transplantation in children (dated by TCRdb to 2016 to 2018). Library method: PCR. TCRdb names Illumina HiSeq 2500 as the instrument used. TCR libraries were prepared with molecular barcoding, using unique molecular identifiers to normalize TCRbeta repertoire quantification. TCRdb reprocessed the public reads (quality trimming at Q25 with fastp, clone calling with MiXCR) and kept in-frame beta chains. Merged by CDR3 protein, the rows form single entries marked with the most common genes and DNA. The sample includes about 300,000 distinct CDR3 sequences, with over 9.5% observed a single time. Together, the top ten hold 7% to 9.5% of the sample. Taken with the paper, the label for treatment or condition translates to: allogeneic hematopoietic cell transplantation with graft depleted of TCRalphabeta T cells and CD19 B cells.

The sequencing used PBMCs, collected before TCRalphabeta/CD19-depleted stem cell transplant. These receptors came from a boy under two years old with acute myeloid leukemia, due to receive a stem cell transplant.

This clonotype has just a few counts. The chain's CDR3 is CASSPNRPGYSYEQFF. The CDR3 nucleotides read TGTGCCAGCTCACCAAACAGACCAGGGTATAGCTATGAGCAGTTCTTC. The V gene is TRBV18, the J gene TRBJ2-1, with a weak D call TRBD1 (5 bases). Germline loops: CDR1 KGHSH, CDR2 LQKENI. The V end was cut by 2 bases, the J end by 8 bases, with 19 bases between. The CDR3 has 16 residues.

This clonotype was counted once. Since no conserved phenylalanine or tryptophan closes the CDR3, a read error is the likely cause. The genes are TRBV4-2 and TRBJ2-7, with unresolved D. CDR1 and CDR2 (germline): LGHNA, YNFKEQ. Trimming left V 0 bases short and J 4 bases short, with 7 bases between. The CDR3 has 13 residues. The CDR3 DNA sequence: TGTGCCAGCAGCCAAGATCGGCGGTACGAGCAGTACCTC. Residues: CASSQDRRYEQYL.

This clonotype was observed many times. The chain is built from TRBV11-2 and TRBJ2-2, with TRBD2 matching 8 bases. The V gene end was trimmed by 5 bases and the J gene end by 6 bases; junction bases not matched to a gene: 11. Germline V lookup: CDR1 SGHAT, CDR2 FQNNGV. The CDR3 has 16 amino acids. CDR3 amino acids: CASSPAPGGRSGELFF. The CDR3 nucleotides read TGTGCCAGCAGCCCCGCTCCGGGGGGGAGGTCCGGGGAGCTGTTTTTT.

This clonotype was observed once. A read error may account for a junction end that differs from germline. The J gene is TRBJ2-3, the V gene TRBV2; TRBD2 aligns across 10 bases. Germline V CDR1 and CDR2: SNHLY, FYNNEI. This CDR3 has 18 residues. The CDR3, as DNA: TGTGCCTGCAGCCCTTGGGCTGGAGCGGGGGGGCCCCCAGATACGCAGTATTTT. It specifies CACSPWAGAGGPPDTQYF.

Turning to this clonotype: This may arise from a read error, as a much more abundant clone is one base away. This chain uses TRBV7-9 with TRBJ2-7; D might be TRBD2 (5 bases). CDR3 length equals 15 residues. V was trimmed by 5 bases and J by 3 bases, leaving 17 bases between them. Germline V lookup: CDR1 SEHNR, CDR2 FQNEAQ (reference sequence). CDR3 protein: CASSPALASVYEQYF. The CDR3 nucleotides read TGTGCCAGCAGCCCCGCTCTAGCTTCGGTCTACGAGCAGTACTTC. The whole variable domain, filled in from reference TRBV7-9 and TRBJ2-7, reads DTGVSQNPRHKITKRGQNVTFRCDPISEHNRLYWYRQTLGQGPEFLTYFQNEAQLEKSRLLSDRFSAERPKGSFSTLEIQRTEQGDSAMYLCASSPALASVYEQYFGPGTRLTVT.

This clonotype was found a few times. CDR3 nucleotides: TGTGCCAGCAGCTTAAGGGGGGTGACTAGCGCGATCTACGAGCAGTACTTC. This translates into CASSLRGVTSAIYEQYF. V and J are TRBV7-4 and TRBJ2-7, with 8 bases matching TRBD2. Germline V gives CDR1 SGHVT, CDR2 SQSDAQ. The CDR3 sequence is 17 residues long. J was trimmed by 3 bases and V by 2 bases; bases with no gene match: 12.

Ten or more counts support this clonotype. This sequence joins TRBV5-1 and TRBJ1-4, with TRBD1 as a possible D gene (6 bases). Germline V gives CDR1 SGHRS, CDR2 YFSETQ. CDR3 length equals 16 residues. With 4 bases removed from V and 0 bases from J, the gap between germline ends came to 13 bases. This CDR3 is CASSPRTVSTNEKLFF. The CDR3 bases are TGCGCCAGCAGCCCTCGGACAGTTTCAACTAATGAAAAACTGTTTTTT.

With regard to this clonotype: One base away lies a much larger clone, so this may be a sequencing read error. This chain uses TRBV20-1 with TRBJ2-7; D is perhaps TRBD1 or TRBD2 (5 bases each). The germline V gene has CDR1 DFQATT and CDR2 SNEGSKA (reference sequence). Trimming took 5 bases from V and 10 from J, leaving 18 bases between them. CDR3 length equals 12 residues. In DNA form, the CDR3 reads TGCAGTGCTGGGGGTCGGGTGGGGGACCAGTACTTC. Protein: CSAGGRVGDQYF.

Ten or more counts support this clonotype. The rearrangement links TRBV7-8 to TRBJ2-5; 7 nucleotides line up with TRBD2. Germline values: CDR1 SGHVS, CDR2 FQNEAQ. CDR3 size: 15 residues. V shed 1 base and J 5 bases; nucleotides not matched to a gene: 7. CDR3 bases: TGTGCCAGCAGCTTAGATGTGGGACTAAAGGAGACCCAGTACTTC. Amino acid sequence: CASSLDVGLKETQYF.

This clonotype came up many times. The chain employs TRBV12-3 or TRBV12-4 and TRBJ2-3, with a weak D call TRBD2 (7 bases). V shed 3 bases and J shed 6 bases, with 16 bases lying between them. This CDR3 comprises 15 residues. CDR3 nucleotides: TGTGCCAGCAGTTTCGGAGGGGGGGATTACGATACGCAGTATTTT. Encoded protein: CASSFGGGDYDTQYF.

This clonotype appeared many times. V is TRBV28 and J is TRBJ2-7, with 7 positions matching TRBD1. V dropped 3 bases and J dropped 2; count of bases not matched to a gene: 10. CDR1 and CDR2 from the germline V gene are MDHEN and SYDVKM. CDR3 size: 16 residues. The CDR3 DNA is TGTGCCAGCAGTTTCCCGGGACAGCATTCCACCTACGAGCAGTACTTC. Translation gives CASSFPGQHSTYEQYF.

This clonotype came up many times. The chain couples TRBV11-2 to TRBJ2-2; D not resolved. The V end lost 3 bases, the J end lost 3 bases, and 8 bases lay between the germline ends. Germline lookup yields CDR1 SGHAT and CDR2 FQNNGV. There are 14 residues in the CDR3. The CDR3 region is CASSFSVDTGELFF. The DNA for the CDR3 is TGTGCCAGCAGCTTTTCCGTAGACACCGGGGAGCTGTTTTTT.

In its sample, this clonotype was seen a few times. One base away lies a much larger clone, so this may be a sequencing read error. The chain is built from TRBV3-1 and TRBJ1-4; D not certain. Germline CDR1 LGHDT, CDR2 YNNKEL (reference sequence). CDR3 length: 14 residues. CDR3 protein: CSSGAGVTNEKLFF. In nucleotides, the CDR3 is TGTTCCAGCGGCGCCGGGGTGACTAATGAAAAACTGTTTTTT. Drawing the rest from reference TRBV3-1 and TRBJ1-4, the complete variable domain is DTAVSQTPKYLVTQMGNDKSIKCEQNLGHDTMYWYKQDSKKFLKIMFSYNNKELIINETVPNRFSPKSPDKAHLNLHINSLELGDSAVYFCSSGAGVTNEKLFFGSGTQLSVL.

This clonotype showed up many times. The gene calls are TRBV12-3 or TRBV12-4 and TRBJ2-2, with D perhaps TRBD1 (6 bases). This CDR3 has 15 amino acids. V was clipped by 7 bases and J by 1 base, with 13 bases between them. CDR3 DNA: TGTGCCAGCACTCAGGGGTCCCGGAACACCGGGGAGCTGTTTTTT. It is translated as CASTQGSRNTGELFF.

There are many counts of this clonotype. The CDR3 sequence is CASRPSRGHEQYF. CDR3 coding DNA: TGTGCCAGCAGACCCAGCAGGGGGCACGAGCAGTACTTC. The chain joins TRBV6-6 to TRBJ2-7, with TRBD1 matching 8 bases. The CDR3 runs 13 residues. The germline CDR1 and CDR2 sequences are MNHNY and SVGAGI (reference sequence). With V trimmed by 6 bases and J by 5 bases, 6 bases remained unmatched.

The V gene is TRBV12-3 or TRBV12-4, the J gene TRBJ2-7; a possible D gene is TRBD2 (5 bases). This CDR3 is built from 14 residues. Trimming left V 2 bases short and J 2 bases short, with 10 bases between. CDR3 DNA sequence: TGTGCCAGCAGTTTATTACGGGATCCCTACGAGCAGTACTTC. This encodes CASSLLRDPYEQYF.

The table lists this clonotype with many counts. The V and J genes are TRBV28 and TRBJ2-2; either TRBD1 or TRBD2 may fit D (5 bases each). Germline-derived CDR1 and CDR2 are MDHEN and SYDVKM. The CDR3 is 16 residues long. V was cut by 5 bases and J by 5 bases, with 18 bases left in between. The CDR3 loop is CASSLSGPWGTGELFF. For the CDR3, the DNA is TGTGCCAGCAGTCTATCAGGGCCCTGGGGGACCGGGGAGCTGTTTTTT.

This clonotype was observed many times. The chain carries TRBV28 and TRBJ2-4; D is possibly TRBD2 (6 bases). The CDR3 loop spans 13 amino acids. Germline V CDR1 and CDR2: MDHEN, SYDVKM. Between the trimmed V and J ends, which lost 2 bases and 9 bases, there was a span of 11 bases. CDR3 sequence reads: CASSLGGAGIQYF. CDR3 DNA sequence: TGTGCCAGCAGTTTAGGCGGGGCGGGCATTCAGTACTTC. Full variable domain (outside the CDR3, taken from reference TRBV28 and TRBJ2-4): DVKVTQSSRYLVKRTGEKVFLECVQDMDHENMFWYRQDPGLGLRLIYFSYDVKMKEKGDIPEGYSVSREKKERFSLILESASTNQTSMYLCASSLGGAGIQYFGAGTRLSVL.

This clonotype was recorded at least ten times. V and J are TRBV4-3 and TRBJ1-4; 7 positions match TRBD1. CDR3 length: 16 amino acids. The V segment lost 5 bases and the J segment 8 bases; nucleotides outside the gene matches: 14. The germline V gene has CDR1 LGHNA and CDR2 YSLEER. The CDR3 sequence: CASSRVGGGPREKLFF. The CDR3 DNA reads TGCGCCAGCAGCAGAGTCGGAGGGGGCCCGAGGGAAAAACTGTTTTTT.

This clonotype came up many times. The rearrangement links TRBV2 to TRBJ1-2; 11 bases fit TRBD1. J lost 7 bases, V lost 3 bases, and 13 bases had no gene match. The CDR3 length is 17 residues. CDR1 and CDR2 (germline): SNHLY, FYNNEI. The CDR3: CASSDRGQGDLRRGYTF. As DNA, the CDR3 is TGTGCCAGCAGTGATAGGGGACAGGGGGATCTCAGGCGTGGCTACACCTTC.

The chain has TRBV3-1 and TRBJ2-1; 10 bases line up with TRBD2. Germline V gene lookup returns CDR1 LGHDT and CDR2 YNNKEL (reference sequence). Germline trimming cut 0 bases from V and 7 bases from J; bases unmatched to any gene: 9. The CDR3 sequence is 17 residues long. Here the CDR3 DNA reads TGTGCCAGCAGCCAAGACCTAGCGGGGGTTTACCGTAATGAGCAGTTCTTC. Encoded protein: CASSQDLAGVYRNEQFF.

This clonotype was observed a few times. The V and J genes are TRBV7-9 and TRBJ2-7; D is possibly TRBD2 (6 bases). Between the trimmed V and J ends, which lost 5 bases and 2 bases, there was a span of 13 bases. The CDR3 contains 14 residues. Germline V gene lookup returns CDR1 SEHNR and CDR2 FQNEAQ (reference sequence). In DNA, the CDR3 is TGTGCCAGCAGCCCCCCAGCGGGTGCCTACGAGCAGTACTTC. Residues: CASSPPAGAYEQYF.

This clonotype was observed many times. The chain couples TRBV29-1 to TRBJ2-4, with D possibly matching TRBD2 (5 bases). Trimming pared 5 bases from V and 0 bases from J, leaving 8 bases between. The CDR3 is 13 residues long. Germline values: CDR1 SQVTM, CDR2 ANQGSEA. CDR3 DNA: TGCAGCGTTTCAGCGGTAGCCAAAAACATTCAGTACTTC. This gives the protein CSVSAVAKNIQYF.

This clonotype has a count of ten or more. V and J are TRBV7-2 and TRBJ2-7, with D perhaps matching TRBD2 (5 bases). Deletions cut 5 bases from V and 0 bases from J, with 14 bases between. This CDR3 has 15 amino acids. From germline, CDR1 is SGHTA and CDR2 FQGNSA. As DNA, the CDR3 is TGTGCCAGCAGCCCCCGACAAGGGAGCTCCTACGAGCAGTACTTC. Encoded protein: CASSPRQGSSYEQYF.

This clonotype was seen repeatedly, ten times or more. This chain links TRBV20-1 with TRBJ2-7, with 11 bases that match TRBD1. The germline V gene encodes CDR1 DFQATT and CDR2 SNEGSKA (reference sequence). The CDR3 loop spans 16 amino acids. The ends lost 5 bases at V and 3 bases at J; junction bases unmatched: 12. The CDR3 bases are TGCAGTGCTCGAATGAGGACGGGACAGGGGGTCTACGAGCAGTACTTC. As protein: CSARMRTGQGVYEQYF.

This clonotype was observed a single time. The genes are TRBV6-5 and TRBJ2-7, with 9 bases matching TRBD1. From germline, CDR1 is MNHEY and CDR2 SVGAGI. The CDR3 has 16 amino acids. The V segment lost 2 bases and the J segment 0 bases; nucleotides outside the gene matches: 5. CDR3 nucleotides: TGTGCCAGCAGTTACCGGTTACAGGGGGCCTCCTACGAGCAGTACTTC. It translates to CASSYRLQGASYEQYF.

There are many counts of this clonotype. The chain is built from TRBV7-3 and TRBJ2-2; 12 positions match TRBD1. J lost 4 bases, V lost 4 bases, and 7 bases had no gene match. This CDR3 is 17 amino acids long. Germline CDR1 reads SGHTA; CDR2 reads FQGTGA. The CDR3 loop is CASSSSPGQGATGELFF. As DNA, the CDR3 is TGTGCCAGCAGCTCTTCTCCGGGACAGGGGGCCACCGGGGAGCTGTTTTTT.